This T cell receptor beta chain was profiled in a study of blood T cell repertoires in COVID-19. Method: immunoSEQ multiplex PCR; TCRdb's copy keeps in-frame clones and lacks some. The table has roughly 500,000 clones, roughly 88% seen once. A word on this clone: This specimen includes other DNA sequences encoding the same CDR3.

The junction had 4 bases not matched to a gene; V was cut back by 5 bases and J by 0 bases. The germline CDR1 and CDR2 sequences are MNHEY and SMNVEV (reference sequence). The CDR3 consists of 14 residues. V gene TRBV27 combines with J gene TRBJ2-7, with 7 nucleotides matching TRBD1. This receptor was identified in a middle-aged woman who had recovered from COVID-19. Source material: PBMCs or T cells enriched from blood (not recorded which). CDR3 bases: TGTGCCAGCAGTCCCAGACAGGGCTCCTACGAGCAGTACTTC. This gives the protein CASSPRQGSYEQYF.